This TCR beta chain was sequenced during a study of T-cell reconstitution after alpha-beta-depleted transplantation in children. There are 15 residues in the CDR3. CDR1 and CDR2 (germline): MGHDK, SYGVNS. After removal of 1 base from V and 7 bases from J, the junction contained 3 bases not matched to a gene. Findings of the study overall: Roughly two months post-transplant, alpha-beta T cells reportedly originated from several hundred graft clones that had expanded.

TCRbeta library construction was performed incorporating unique molecular identifiers. In TCRdb, the PCR reads were re-called with MiXCR into one record per CDR3 protein. The sample lists fewer than 1 million distinct CDR3 sequences; 16% were seen once. This clonotype was counted a few times. What it binds is unknown. Here the sequenced sample was PBMCs, mostly from graft donor cells, taken 360 days after TCRalphabeta/CD19-depleted stem cell transplant. This clonotype was obtained from a male patient between 10 and 17 years old who had a stem cell transplant for acute lymphoblastic leukemia, so the T cells may come from the graft donor. This rearrangement joins TRBV25-1 to TRBJ2-1; 11 nucleotides line up with TRBD2. CDR3 nucleotide sequence: TGTGCCAGCAGTGAATCGGGACTAGCGGCTAATGAGCAGTTCTTC. This sequence encodes CASSESGLAANEQFF.